The sequence of this T cell receptor beta chain was determined in a study of blood T cells in healthy people across ages. Study context: Using template switching, researchers captured about one barcoded beta molecule for each two T cells.

Study results and limitations: Whereas aged donors had fewer naive CD4+ cells, long-lived donors had more of them and higher diversity. While age rose, TCR beta diversity per million T cells dropped in a roughly linear way. From one million sequenced T cells, diversity estimates were lower bounds.

Germline CDR1 and CDR2: SGHRS and YFSETQ. The CDR3 is 14 residues long. The V and J ends lost 0 bases and 4 bases respectively, with 9 bases between them. Next came a second PCR, run for about 6 to 11 cycles, which used a sample-barcoded 5' primer along with a J-beta primer mix. TCRdb re-analysed the 5' RACE reads in MiXCR, keeping a single row per CDR3 protein. The sample shows roughly 800,000 distinct CDR3 sequences, about 62% of them seen only once. About this clonotype itself: Its target is not known.

The sample was blood. The V and J genes are TRBV5-1 and TRBJ2-3, with D unclear. The origin of this receptor is a man between 25 and 39 years old in good health. The CDR3 coding sequence is TGCGCCAGCAGCTTGGGACAAGGTTCAGATACGCAGTATTTT. Translated, it gives CASSLGQGSDTQYF.